The 11 T cell receptor beta chains in this list originate from one sample, sequenced in a study of early T cells in non-severe SARS-CoV-2 infection. TCRdb used MiXCR to reprocess the 5' RACE reads, holding one entry per CDR3 protein. The sample includes nearly 60,000 distinct CDR3 sequences, 12% of them seen just once. The specimen sequenced was whole blood. The receptor set was obtained from an adult who was a healthcare worker with PCR-confirmed SARS-CoV-2 infection or an uninfected control (not recorded which).

The chain links TRBV6-5 to TRBJ2-7; D gene ambiguous. Germline values: CDR1 MNHEY, CDR2 SVGAGI. Trimming removed 11 bases at V and 8 bases at J, with 22 bases between. The CDR3 is 13 residues long. The CDR3 DNA reads TGTGCCTGTAATGGGCCCCGTGGGGAAAAGCAGTACTTC. Encoded protein: CACNGPRGEKQYF.

This clonotype occurred a few times. This chain links TRBV29-1 with TRBJ2-7; maybe TRBD2 (5 bases). This CDR3 spans 14 amino acids. V was cut by 4 bases and J by 1 base, with 14 bases left in between. The germline CDR1 and CDR2 sequences are SQVTM and ANQGSEA. This chain's CDR3 is CSVVAPRGSYEQYF. CDR3 coding DNA: TGCAGCGTTGTGGCCCCCCGAGGGTCCTACGAGCAGTACTTC.

This clonotype was observed a handful of times. The chain links TRBV7-2 to TRBJ1-4, with D possibly being TRBD1 (6 bases). The CDR3 is made up of 12 amino acids. Germline CDR1 and CDR2: SGHTA and FQGNSA. The germline V and J ends were trimmed by 3 bases and 9 bases, with 8 bases remaining between them. CDR3 sequence reads: CASSFDRKKLFF. The CDR3, as DNA: TGTGCCAGCAGCTTCGACAGGAAAAAACTGTTTTTT.

This clonotype was seen ten or more times. The gene calls are TRBV27 and TRBJ2-3, with TRBD1 matching over 10 bases. Germline V gene sequence: CDR1 MNHEY, CDR2 SMNVEV (reference sequence). J gave up 1 base and V 6 bases, and 4 bases lay outside the gene matches. The CDR3 totals 15 residues. The CDR3 coding sequence is TGTGCCAGCAGACCGGACAGGGGGGGCACAGATACGCAGTATTTT. Amino acids: CASRPDRGGTDTQYF.

The chain employs TRBV5-5 and TRBJ1-4; the D gene is possibly TRBD1 (5 bases). Looked up from germline, CDR1 is SGHKS and CDR2 is YYEKEE (reference sequence). The CDR3 covers 14 residues. V lost 4 bases, J lost 2 bases, and 9 bases lay in between. This chain's CDR3 is CASSMDTTNEKLFF. DNA for the CDR3: TGTGCCAGCAGCATGGACACCACTAATGAAAAACTGTTTTTT.

There are many counts of this clonotype. The rearrangement uses TRBV20-1 and TRBJ1-1; D gene uncertain. From germline, CDR1 is DFQATT and CDR2 SNEGSKA (reference sequence). This CDR3 contains 13 residues. V was cut by 3 bases and J by 1 base, with 9 bases left in between. CDR3: CSASSSRNTEAFF. CDR3 nucleotides: TGCAGTGCTAGCTCAAGCAGGAACACTGAAGCTTTCTTT.

In its sample, this clonotype was seen a few times. CDR3 region: CASSKTVTYEQYF. DNA for the CDR3: TGTGCCAGCAGCAAGACGGTGACCTACGAGCAGTACTTC. The chain has TRBV7-2 and TRBJ2-7; D is undetermined. Germline V gene sequence: CDR1 SGHTA, CDR2 FQGNSA. V was pared by 5 bases and J by 2 bases, with 10 bases between. This CDR3 is built from 13 residues.

This clonotype was recorded at least ten times. V is TRBV11-2 and J is TRBJ2-3; 8 bases map to TRBD2. There are 13 residues in the CDR3. Looked up from germline, CDR1 is SGHAT and CDR2 is FQNNGV. Trimming took 5 bases from V and 4 from J; bases not matched to a gene: 2. This CDR3 reads CASSRGLADTQYF. DNA of the CDR3: TGTGCCAGCAGCAGGGGACTAGCAGATACGCAGTATTTT.

Only a few counts were recorded for this clonotype. The chain combines TRBV20-1 with TRBJ1-4; TRBD1 is a possible D gene (5 bases). The CDR3 is made up of 16 amino acids. Germline V gene lookup returns CDR1 DFQATT and CDR2 SNEGSKA (reference sequence). Trimming shortened V by 5 bases and J by 8 bases, and 24 bases separated the two germline ends. CDR3 in DNA: TGCAGTGCTGACACCGGGACCGACCCCCTCGGGGAAAAACTGTTTTTT. This encodes CSADTGTDPLGEKLFF.

This clonotype showed up many times. This sequence joins TRBV4-1 and TRBJ1-3; TRBD1 matches 7 bases. The CDR3 is 14 amino acids. Germline lookup yields CDR1 MGHRA and CDR2 YSYEKL. With 5 bases clipped from V and 2 bases from J, the junction kept 3 bases outside the gene matches. The DNA for the CDR3 is TGCGCCAGCAGCACTGACAGGGCTGGAAACACCATATATTTT. It yields the protein CASSTDRAGNTIYF.

This clonotype was counted at least ten times. V and J are TRBV5-4 and TRBJ2-7; D uncertain. CDR3 length: 15 amino acids. The germline V gene encodes CDR1 SGHNT and CDR2 YYREEE (reference sequence). The V end lost 0 bases, the J end lost 6 bases, and 16 bases lay between the germline ends. CDR3 residues: CASSLERGDPSEQYF. The CDR3 DNA follows: TGTGCCAGCAGCTTGGAGAGAGGCGATCCCTCCGAGCAGTACTTC.